What follows are 31 T cell receptor beta chains derived from one specimen sequenced in a study of coeliac disease. Here immunoSEQ multiplex PCR was the method, and the copy in TCRdb shows in-frame clones only, minus some. The sample consists of approximately 8,500 clones, less than 75% of them appearing once. The sample was intraepithelial lymphocytes from the gut. Receptors were obtained from a woman aged 55-69 years with celiac disease.

The gene calls are TRBV7-6 and TRBJ2-7; tentative D call: TRBD2 (6 bases). CDR1 and CDR2 from the germline V gene are SGHVS and FNYEAQ. CDR3 length equals 16 residues. With 1 base removed from V and 1 base from J, the gap between germline ends came to 14 bases. Here the CDR3 DNA reads TGTGCCAGCAGCTTAGTGGGGGGAGAGGGGTCCTACGAGCAGTACTTC. This gives the protein CASSLVGGEGSYEQYF.

This clone was counted once. The chain combines TRBV27 with TRBJ2-1, with no clear D. With 5 bases removed from V and 4 bases from J, the gap between germline ends came to 9 bases. Germline V gene sequence: CDR1 MNHEY, CDR2 SMNVEV (reference sequence). This CDR3 spans 13 amino acids. CDR3 loop: CASSLSEYNEQFF. The CDR3 coding sequence is TGTGCCAGCAGTCTTTCGGAGTACAATGAGCAGTTCTTC.

This clone was seen just once. The chain links TRBV7-2 to TRBJ2-3, with D possibly matching TRBD1 (6 bases). Germline V gives CDR1 SGHTA, CDR2 FQGNSA. The CDR3 loop spans 15 amino acids. Between the trimmed V and J ends, which lost 5 bases and 0 bases, there was a span of 12 bases. CDR3 residues: CASSPWTASTDTQYF. The CDR3 DNA reads TGTGCCAGCAGCCCTTGGACAGCGAGCACAGATACGCAGTATTTT. The entire variable domain, with the rest obtained from reference TRBV7-2 and TRBJ2-3, is as follows: GAGVSQSPSNKVTEKGKDVELRCDPISGHTALYWYRQSLGQGLEFLIYFQGNSAPDKSGLPSDRFSAERTGGSVSTLTIQRTQQEDSAVYLCASSPWTASTDTQYFGPGTRLTVL.

J is TRBJ2-1 and V is TRBV5-6; 14 nucleotides align to TRBD2. Trimming cost V 4 bases and J 5 bases; bases outside gene matches: 2. CDR1 is SGHDT, CDR2 YYEEEE, per germline. This CDR3 comprises 15 residues. The CDR3 protein is CASSQGLAGDNEQFF. In DNA form, the CDR3 reads TGTGCCAGCAGCCAGGGACTAGCGGGGGACAATGAGCAGTTCTTC.

V is TRBV19 and J is TRBJ1-6, with D possibly matching TRBD1 (6 bases). This CDR3 has 15 residues. CDR1 LNHDA and CDR2 SQIVND come from the germline V gene (reference sequence). Trimming left V 3 bases short and J 10 bases short, with 16 bases between. The CDR3 DNA reads as TGTGCCAGTAGTATTACAGGGAAGAATGGATCACCCCTCCACTTT. Translating gives CASSITGKNGSPLHF.

Sample share makes this clone medium-sized. The V gene is TRBV6-6, the J gene TRBJ2-7, with 9 bases identical to TRBD1. V lost 6 bases, J lost 5 bases, and 8 bases stayed unmatched. Germline values: CDR1 MNHNY, CDR2 SVGAGI (reference sequence). The CDR3 spans 14 residues. The CDR3 region is CASRAGQGFNEQYF. Written as DNA, the CDR3 is TGTGCCAGCAGAGCGGGACAGGGTTTCAACGAGCAGTACTTC.

The chain has TRBV2 and TRBJ2-2; D may be TRBD1 (5 bases). The germline V gene encodes CDR1 SNHLY and CDR2 FYNNEI. V lost 4 bases, J lost 4 bases, and 7 bases lay in between. The length of the CDR3 is 13 residues. CDR3 loop: CASSGTRTGELFF. In DNA, the CDR3 is TGTGCCAGCAGTGGGACACGCACCGGGGAGCTGTTTTTT.

The chain's CDR3 is CASSSGGAFTDTQYF. The CDR3 nucleotides read TGTGCCAGCAGTTCGGGGGGGGCGTTCACAGATACGCAGTATTTT. V and J are TRBV6-6 and TRBJ2-3, with 8 bases lining up with TRBD2. Germline V gene sequence: CDR1 MNHNY, CDR2 SVGAGI (reference sequence). After removal of 4 bases from V and 2 bases from J, the junction contained 5 bases not matched to a gene. The CDR3 length is 15 residues.

This sequence joins TRBV6-4 and TRBJ2-1; 8 nucleotides agree with TRBD2. The CDR3 sequence is 14 residues long. In germline, CDR1 is MRHNA, CDR2 SNTAGT. V lost 4 bases and J lost 8; bases outside the gene matches: 7. The CDR3 loop is CASSVQAGADEQFF. As DNA, the CDR3 is TGTGCCAGCAGTGTCCAAGCGGGGGCGGATGAGCAGTTCTTC.

Sample share makes this clone medium-sized (0.01 to 0.1%). The chain combines TRBV4-1 with TRBJ2-7; tentatively, D is TRBD1 (7 bases). The CDR3 covers 14 residues. Trimming cost V 3 bases and J 5 bases, with 14 bases left between them. In germline, CDR1 is MGHRA, CDR2 YSYEKL. The CDR3: CASSQGGQFDEQYF. The CDR3 bases are TGCGCCAGCAGCCAGGGGGGACAGTTTGACGAGCAGTACTTC.

This clone was counted between two and nine times. The rearrangement links TRBV28 to TRBJ2-7, with D possibly matching TRBD1 (6 bases). The V end lost 8 bases, the J end lost 3 bases, and 23 bases lay between the germline ends. Germline V lookup: CDR1 MDHEN, CDR2 SYDVKM. This CDR3 has 16 amino acids. CDR3 loop: CASHPQGQGLNYEQYF. The DNA for the CDR3 is TGTGCCAGCCACCCCCAGGGGCAGGGGTTAAACTACGAGCAGTACTTC.

This clone has a handful of counts. This rearrangement joins TRBV6-5 to TRBJ1-2, with D possibly being TRBD1 (5 bases). Germline CDR1 reads MNHEY; CDR2 reads SVGAGI. The germline V and J ends were trimmed by 5 bases and 4 bases, with 11 bases remaining between them. This CDR3 has 13 amino acids. The CDR3 reads CASSPRTTYGYTF. Here the CDR3 DNA reads TGTGCCAGCAGTCCACGGACAACCTATGGCTACACCTTC.

V gene TRBV27 combines with J gene TRBJ2-5, with 7 positions matching TRBD1. CDR1 and CDR2 from the germline V gene are MNHEY and SMNVEV (reference sequence). CDR3 length: 17 residues. The ends lost 10 bases at V and 1 base at J; junction bases unmatched: 18. CDR3 sequence (DNA): TGTGCCAATACCGGGACAGCGAAACGTTCGTCCCAAGAGACCCAGTACTTC. This codes for CANTGTAKRSSQETQYF.

In this sample, this clone turned up a few times. The chain combines TRBV28 with TRBJ2-5; 8 bases fit TRBD2. The CDR3 loop spans 15 amino acids. Trimming at V came to 0 bases and at J to 1 base, leaving 1 base not matched to a gene. Germline assignment: CDR1 MDHEN and CDR2 SYDVKM. The CDR3 sequence: CASSLWTSVQETQYF. DNA of the CDR3: TGTGCCAGCAGTTTATGGACTAGCGTCCAAGAGACCCAGTACTTC.

The rearrangement links TRBV28 to TRBJ1-6; no firm D call. Trimming cost V 3 bases and J 9 bases, with 15 bases left between them. The germline V gene has CDR1 MDHEN and CDR2 SYDVKM. This CDR3 is 15 amino acids long. The chain's CDR3 is CASSFSPGGISPLHF. CDR3 DNA sequence: TGTGCCAGCAGTTTTTCGCCCGGCGGGATTTCACCCCTCCACTTT.

This clone appeared a few times. This sequence joins TRBV9 and TRBJ2-1, with TRBD2 identical over 7 bases. J lost 8 bases, V lost 6 bases, and 8 bases had no gene match. Germline CDR1 and CDR2: SGDLS and YYNGEE. The CDR3 runs to 13 residues. CDR3 sequence: CASMGLRSDEQFF. The CDR3 DNA follows: TGTGCCAGCATGGGACTACGGTCCGATGAGCAGTTCTTC.

This sequence joins TRBV27 and TRBJ2-2; no definite D call. The V gene's germline CDR1 is MNHEY and CDR2 SMNVEV (reference sequence). The CDR3 runs 13 residues. V was clipped by 5 bases and J by 6 bases, with 10 bases between them. CDR3 sequence (DNA): TGTGCCAGCAGTCTACTCCACCCCGGGGAGCTGTTTTTT. This encodes CASSLLHPGELFF.

The CDR3 nucleotides read TGTGCCAGCAGGTCTGGGGGCTCAGGGACCACCGGGGAGCTGTTTTTT. Its protein product is CASRSGGSGTTGELFF. V gene TRBV27 combines with J gene TRBJ2-2; D is possibly TRBD1 (6 bases). Germline CDR1 reads MNHEY; CDR2 reads SMNVEV (reference sequence). This CDR3 spans 16 amino acids. V lost 6 bases and J 4 bases, leaving 18 bases between the germline ends.

V is TRBV7-3 and J is TRBJ2-2, with D perhaps matching TRBD2 (5 bases). The germline V gene has CDR1 SGHTA and CDR2 FQGTGA. This CDR3 has 15 residues. The V gene lost 5 bases and the J gene lost 4 bases, with 14 bases spanning the gap. CDR3 DNA sequence: TGTGCCAGCAGCCCCAATAGAGGAGGCACCGGGGAGCTGTTTTTT. Protein product: CASSPNRGGTGELFF.

This rearrangement joins TRBV19 to TRBJ2-7; TRBD1 aligns across 11 bases. CDR3 length: 15 amino acids. Trimming took 5 bases from V and 2 from J; bases not matched to a gene: 5. Germline loops: CDR1 LNHDA, CDR2 SQIVND (reference sequence). Written as DNA, the CDR3 is TGTGCCAGTAGTCCGGGACAGGGGGGAACCTACGAGCAGTACTTC. This codes for CASSPGQGGTYEQYF.

This sequence joins TRBV2 and TRBJ2-7, with TRBD2 matching 10 bases. V shed 5 bases, J shed 3 bases, and the junction held 7 bases outside the gene matches. CDR3 length: 15 residues. Germline loops: CDR1 SNHLY, CDR2 FYNNEI. CDR3 DNA sequence: TGTGCCAGCAGTCTTCAACTAGCGGGGAGCTACGAGCAGTACTTC. This sequence encodes CASSLQLAGSYEQYF.

This clone was recorded a few times. This sequence joins TRBV5-1 and TRBJ2-6; 12 positions agree with TRBD1. J lost 3 bases, V lost 4 bases, and 8 bases had no gene match. The CDR3 loop spans 18 amino acids. Germline CDR1 reads SGHRS; CDR2 reads YFSETQ. CDR3 protein: CASSKEGQGALGANVLTF. The CDR3 DNA follows: TGCGCCAGCAGCAAGGAGGGACAGGGGGCGCTTGGGGCCAACGTCCTGACTTTC.

The chain employs TRBV14 and TRBJ2-1; TRBD2 matches 7 bases. This CDR3 is built from 14 residues. Unmatched junction bases numbered 3, after V lost 0 bases and J lost 7 bases. Germline CDR1 and CDR2: SGHDN and FVKESK. DNA of the CDR3: TGTGCCAGCAGCCAAGAGAGACTAGCAAATGAGCAGTTCTTC. It specifies CASSQERLANEQFF.

This clone came up a few times. This sequence joins TRBV9 and TRBJ2-7, with a tentative D call TRBD2 (5 bases). The CDR3 has 12 amino acids. CDR1 is SGDLS, CDR2 YYNGEE, per germline. V shed 4 bases and J shed 6 bases, with 11 bases lying between them. The chain's CDR3 is CASSPDGGEQYF. CDR3 nucleotide sequence: TGTGCCAGCAGCCCGGACGGAGGCGAGCAGTACTTC. Full variable domain (missing parts from reference TRBV9 and TRBJ2-7): DSGVTQTPKHLITATGQRVTLRCSPRSGDLSVYWYQQSLDQGLQFLIQYYNGEERAKGNILERFSAQQFPDLHSELNLSSLELGDSALYFCASSPDGGEQYFGPGTRLTVT.

The chain links TRBV2 to TRBJ2-1; 9 nucleotides agree with TRBD1. CDR3 length: 16 residues. CDR1 SNHLY and CDR2 FYNNEI come from the germline V gene. J was trimmed by 5 bases and V by 5 bases; bases with no gene match: 10. The CDR3 loop is CASSPHRDRVDNEQFF. As DNA, the CDR3 is TGTGCCAGCAGTCCACATCGGGACAGGGTCGACAATGAGCAGTTCTTC.

J is TRBJ2-7 and V is TRBV28; 12 positions agree with TRBD2. The CDR3 loop spans 16 amino acids. Germline assignment: CDR1 MDHEN and CDR2 SYDVKM. J gave up 5 bases and V 5 bases, and 10 bases lay outside the gene matches. The CDR3 loop reads CASSVPLAGGRNEQYF. Written as DNA, the CDR3 is TGTGCCAGCAGTGTCCCACTAGCGGGAGGACGGAACGAGCAGTACTTC.

This chain joins TRBV4-1 and TRBJ1-4; 7 bases align to TRBD1. V lost 3 bases, J lost 7 bases, and 11 bases stayed unmatched. The CDR3 contains 16 residues. The germline CDR1 and CDR2 sequences are MGHRA and YSYEKL. The CDR3 nucleotides read TGCGCCAGCAGCCACTTAATGCCAGGGGGGAGTGAAAAACTGTTTTTT. It codes for CASSHLMPGGSEKLFF.

The chain has TRBV18 and TRBJ2-2; TRBD2 matches at 8 bases. Looked up from germline, CDR1 is KGHSH and CDR2 is LQKENI. Unmatched junction bases numbered 4, after V lost 2 bases and J lost 2 bases. This CDR3 spans 16 amino acids. The CDR3 DNA reads as TGTGCCAGCTCACCATCAGCGGGGGCAAACACCGGGGAGCTGTTTTTT. Translating it yields CASSPSAGANTGELFF.

The V call is TRBV9, the J call TRBJ1-1; unclear D gene. The CDR3 covers 12 residues. Germline lookup yields CDR1 SGDLS and CDR2 YYNGEE. V gave up 4 bases and J gave up 0 bases, with 4 bases separating them. In DNA, the CDR3 is TGTGCCAGCAGCCCCGTGAACACTGAAGCTTTCTTT. Its translation: CASSPVNTEAFF.

The chain joins TRBV6-5 to TRBJ2-4; tentatively, D is TRBD1 (5 bases). This CDR3 is built from 13 residues. CDR1 is MNHEY, CDR2 SVGAGI, per germline. V was clipped by 2 bases and J by 4 bases, with 6 bases between them. CDR3 protein: CASSYDRKNIQYF. The CDR3 DNA follows: TGTGCCAGCAGTTACGACAGAAAAAACATTCAGTACTTC.

J is TRBJ2-2 and V is TRBV2; 7 bases are shared with TRBD1. Germline lookup yields CDR1 SNHLY and CDR2 FYNNEI. CDR3 length: 14 residues. J gave up 5 bases and V 7 bases, and 7 bases lay outside the gene matches. In DNA form, the CDR3 reads TGTGCCAGCAATCCGGGACAGATAACCGGGGAGCTGTTTTTT. Amino acids: CASNPGQITGELFF.